This T cell receptor beta chain came from a study of human T cells and chemical hapten exposure. Noted time point: patch test 2, 6 weeks after DPC sensitization. The treatment was: therapeutic diphenylcyclopropenone sensitization with weekly scalp DPC. Trimming cost V 5 bases and J 6 bases, with 16 bases left between them. This CDR3 region has 15 residues. TCRdb fed the RACE reads into MiXCR, producing one record per CDR3 protein. Here the sample spans a few hundred thousand distinct CDR3 sequences, around 6% being singletons. With respect to this clonotype: What it binds is unknown.

Findings and caveats of the study: Once DPC sensitization occurred, TCRs above 1 in 1000 frequency showed no change.

The sequencing used whole blood, collected in connection with sensitization to the hapten diphenylcyclopropenone (DPC). The sequence derives from a young woman with alopecia areata. Some clones in this sample may be carry-over from other donors' samples. The chain recombines TRBV12-3 or TRBV12-4 with TRBJ2-2; D gene unclear. The CDR3: CASSLPPRVAGELFF. The CDR3 coding sequence is TGTGCCAGCAGTCTCCCACCCCGGGTTGCCGGGGAGCTGTTTTTT.